This TCR beta chain was profiled in a study of Graves' ophthalmopathy and Graves' hyperthyroidism. Study outcomes and limitations: Discriminating ophthalmopathy from stable hyperthyroidism, a 13-signature model attained a sensitivity of under 90% and a specificity of almost 83%.

RNA transcripts provided the template for amplifying TCR beta CDR3 regions. First-round RT-PCR with HTBI primers preceded a second-round multiplex PCR. Using its own MiXCR run on the multiplex PCR reads, TCRdb lists one record per CDR3 protein. This table holds roughly 220,000 distinct CDR3 sequences, about 47% found once. The CDR3 spans 14 residues. CDR1 is SGHVS, CDR2 FQNEAQ, per germline. V was trimmed by 1 base and J by 5 bases, leaving 11 bases between them. This clonotype came up many times. No antigen is known for it. This receptor was taken from an adult man with Graves' ophthalmopathy. The chain joins TRBV7-8 to TRBJ2-5; possibly TRBD2 for D (6 bases). Material for sequencing was peripheral blood. This CDR3 reads CASSLVLARETQYF. For the CDR3, the DNA is TGTGCCAGCAGCTTAGTGCTAGCGAGGGAGACCCAGTACTTC.